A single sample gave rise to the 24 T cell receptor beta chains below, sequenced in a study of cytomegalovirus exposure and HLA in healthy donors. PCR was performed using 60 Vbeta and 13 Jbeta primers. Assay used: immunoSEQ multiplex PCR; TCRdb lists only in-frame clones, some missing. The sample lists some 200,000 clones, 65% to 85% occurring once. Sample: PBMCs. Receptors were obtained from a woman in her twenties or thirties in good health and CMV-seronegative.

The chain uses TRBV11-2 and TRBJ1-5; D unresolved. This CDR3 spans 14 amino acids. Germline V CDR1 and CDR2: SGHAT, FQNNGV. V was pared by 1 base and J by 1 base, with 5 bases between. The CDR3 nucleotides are TGTGCCAGCAGCTTAGCAGGCAGCAATCAGCCCCAGCATTTT. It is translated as CASSLAGSNQPQHF.

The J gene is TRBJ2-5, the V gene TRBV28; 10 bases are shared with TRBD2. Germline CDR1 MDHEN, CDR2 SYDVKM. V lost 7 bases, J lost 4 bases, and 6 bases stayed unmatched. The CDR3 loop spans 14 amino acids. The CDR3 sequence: CASNLAGDSETQYF. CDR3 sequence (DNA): TGTGCCAGCAACCTAGCGGGAGATTCAGAGACCCAGTACTTC. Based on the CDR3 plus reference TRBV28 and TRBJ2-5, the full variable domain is DVKVTQSSRYLVKRTGEKVFLECVQDMDHENMFWYRQDPGLGLRLIYFSYDVKMKEKGDIPEGYSVSREKKERFSLILESASTNQTSMYLCASNLAGDSETQYFGPGTRLLVL.

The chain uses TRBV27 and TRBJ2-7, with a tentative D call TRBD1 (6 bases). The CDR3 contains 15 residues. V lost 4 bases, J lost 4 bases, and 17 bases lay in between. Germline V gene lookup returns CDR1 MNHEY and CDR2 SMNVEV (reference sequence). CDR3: CASSSYPGHQYEQYF. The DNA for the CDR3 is TGTGCCAGCAGTTCATACCCGGGACACCAGTACGAGCAGTACTTC.

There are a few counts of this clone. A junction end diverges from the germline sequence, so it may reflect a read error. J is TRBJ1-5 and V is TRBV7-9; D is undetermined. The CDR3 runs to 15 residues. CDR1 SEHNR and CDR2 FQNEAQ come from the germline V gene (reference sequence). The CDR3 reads CSSSHSGLRNQPQHF. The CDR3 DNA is TGTTCCAGCAGCCATAGTGGGCTGCGCAATCAGCCCCAGCATTTT.

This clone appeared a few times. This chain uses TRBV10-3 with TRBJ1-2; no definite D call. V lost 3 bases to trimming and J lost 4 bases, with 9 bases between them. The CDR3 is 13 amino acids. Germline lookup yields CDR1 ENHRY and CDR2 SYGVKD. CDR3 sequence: CAISDEGFYGYTF. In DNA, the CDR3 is TGTGCCATCAGTGACGAGGGTTTCTATGGCTACACCTTC.

CDR3 nucleotides: TGTGCCAGCAGTTTTCGGTTCGCGAGGACTGAAGCTTTCTTT. Protein: CASSFRFARTEAFF. This sequence joins TRBV27 and TRBJ1-1; the D is unclear. Germline V gives CDR1 MNHEY, CDR2 SMNVEV (reference sequence). V was shortened by 3 bases and J by 5 bases, with 13 bases between the two germline ends. The length of the CDR3 is 14 residues.

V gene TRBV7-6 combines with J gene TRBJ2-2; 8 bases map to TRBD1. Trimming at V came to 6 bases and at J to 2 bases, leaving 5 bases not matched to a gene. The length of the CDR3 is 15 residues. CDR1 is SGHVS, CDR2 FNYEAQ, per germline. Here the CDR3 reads CASSRQGFNTGELFF. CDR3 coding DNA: TGTGCCAGCAGTCGACAGGGGTTTAACACCGGGGAGCTGTTTTTT.

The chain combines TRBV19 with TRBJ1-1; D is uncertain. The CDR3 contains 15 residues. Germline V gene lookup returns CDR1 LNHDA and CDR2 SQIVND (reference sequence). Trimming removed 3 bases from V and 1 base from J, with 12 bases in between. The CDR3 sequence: CASSMIGERNTEAFF. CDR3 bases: TGTGCCAGTAGTATGATTGGGGAGAGGAACACTGAAGCTTTCTTT.

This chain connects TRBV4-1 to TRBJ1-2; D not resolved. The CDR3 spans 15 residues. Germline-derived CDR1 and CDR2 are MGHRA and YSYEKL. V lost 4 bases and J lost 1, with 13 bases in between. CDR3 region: CASSPEESRNYGYTF. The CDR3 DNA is TGCGCCAGCAGCCCTGAAGAGTCCCGTAACTATGGCTACACCTTC.

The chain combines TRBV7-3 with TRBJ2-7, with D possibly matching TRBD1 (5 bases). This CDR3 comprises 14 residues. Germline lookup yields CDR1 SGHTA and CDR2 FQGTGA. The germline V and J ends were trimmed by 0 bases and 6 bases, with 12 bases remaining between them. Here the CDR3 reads CASSLTPGNLEQYF. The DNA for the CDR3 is TGTGCCAGCAGCTTAACCCCAGGGAATCTCGAGCAGTACTTC. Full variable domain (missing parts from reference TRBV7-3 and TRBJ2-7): GAGVSQTPSNKVTEKGKYVELRCDPISGHTALYWYRQSLGQGPEFLIYFQGTGAADDSGLPNDRFFAVRPEGSVSTLKIQRTERGDSAVYLCASSLTPGNLEQYFGPGTRLTVT.

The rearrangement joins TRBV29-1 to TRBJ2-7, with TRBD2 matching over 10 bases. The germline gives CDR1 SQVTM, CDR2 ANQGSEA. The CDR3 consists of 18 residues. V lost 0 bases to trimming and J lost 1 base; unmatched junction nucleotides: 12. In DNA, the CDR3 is TGCAGCGTTGAAGATCACAGGCTAGCGGGAGTTCAATCCTACGAGCAGTACTTC. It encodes CSVEDHRLAGVQSYEQYF.

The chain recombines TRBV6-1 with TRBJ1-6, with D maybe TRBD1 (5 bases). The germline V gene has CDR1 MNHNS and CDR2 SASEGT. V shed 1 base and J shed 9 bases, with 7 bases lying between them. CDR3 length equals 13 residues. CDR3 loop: CASSEGGGSPLHF. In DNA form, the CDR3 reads TGTGCCAGCAGTGAAGGGGGGGGTTCACCCCTCCACTTT.

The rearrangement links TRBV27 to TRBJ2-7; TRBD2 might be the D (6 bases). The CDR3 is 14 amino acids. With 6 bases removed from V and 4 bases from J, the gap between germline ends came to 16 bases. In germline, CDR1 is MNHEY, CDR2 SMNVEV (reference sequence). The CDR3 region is CASSPIAVVYEQYF. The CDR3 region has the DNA TGTGCCAGCAGCCCTATAGCGGTTGTTTACGAGCAGTACTTC.

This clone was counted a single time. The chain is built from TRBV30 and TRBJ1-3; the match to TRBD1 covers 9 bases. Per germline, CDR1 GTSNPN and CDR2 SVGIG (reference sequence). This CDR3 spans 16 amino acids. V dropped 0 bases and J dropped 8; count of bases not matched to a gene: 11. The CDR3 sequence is CAWSVGGTGLSDTIYF. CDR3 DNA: TGTGCCTGGAGTGTCGGTGGGACAGGGTTGTCGGACACCATATATTTT.

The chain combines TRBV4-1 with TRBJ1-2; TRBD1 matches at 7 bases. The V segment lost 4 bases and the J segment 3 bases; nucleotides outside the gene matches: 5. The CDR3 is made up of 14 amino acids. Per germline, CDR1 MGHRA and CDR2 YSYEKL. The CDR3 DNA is TGCGCCAGCAGCCTACGGGACAGCTACTATGGCTACACCTTC. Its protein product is CASSLRDSYYGYTF.

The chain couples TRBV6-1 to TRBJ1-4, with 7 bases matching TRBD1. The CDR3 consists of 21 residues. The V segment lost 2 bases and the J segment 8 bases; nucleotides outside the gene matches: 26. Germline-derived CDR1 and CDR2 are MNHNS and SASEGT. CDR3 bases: TGTGCCAGCAGTGAAAGAAGGAGGTTCGCGGTTCCGGGACAGCTGGGAGAAAAACTGTTTTTT. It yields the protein CASSERRRFAVPGQLGEKLFF.

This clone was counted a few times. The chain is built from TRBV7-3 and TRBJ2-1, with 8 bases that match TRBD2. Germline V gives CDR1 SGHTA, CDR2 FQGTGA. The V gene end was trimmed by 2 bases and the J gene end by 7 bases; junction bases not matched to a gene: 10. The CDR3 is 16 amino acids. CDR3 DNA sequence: TGTGCCAGCAGCTTACTAGCGGGCTCCTCAGTAAATGAGCAGTTCTTC. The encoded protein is CASSLLAGSSVNEQFF.

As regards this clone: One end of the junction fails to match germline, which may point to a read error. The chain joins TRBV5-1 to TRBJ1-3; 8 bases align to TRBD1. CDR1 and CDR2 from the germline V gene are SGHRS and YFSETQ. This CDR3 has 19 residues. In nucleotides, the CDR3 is TGCGCCAGCAGTGCTCCTGCCGGGAACAGGGGGTTCTCTGGAAACGCCATATATTTT. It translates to CASSAPAGNRGFSGNAIYF.

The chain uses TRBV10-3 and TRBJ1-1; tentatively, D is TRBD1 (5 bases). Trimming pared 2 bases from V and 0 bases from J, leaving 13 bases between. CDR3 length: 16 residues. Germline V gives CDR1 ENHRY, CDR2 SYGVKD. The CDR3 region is CAISEPLGGMNTEAFF. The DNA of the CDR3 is TGTGCCATCAGTGAGCCCCTGGGGGGGATGAACACTGAAGCTTTCTTT.

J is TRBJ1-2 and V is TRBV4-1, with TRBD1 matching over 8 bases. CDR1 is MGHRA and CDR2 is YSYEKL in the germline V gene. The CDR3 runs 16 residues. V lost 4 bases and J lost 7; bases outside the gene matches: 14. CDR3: CASSRGAGGLGVGYTF. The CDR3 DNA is TGCGCCAGCAGCCGAGGCGCAGGGGGCTTAGGTGTTGGCTACACCTTC.

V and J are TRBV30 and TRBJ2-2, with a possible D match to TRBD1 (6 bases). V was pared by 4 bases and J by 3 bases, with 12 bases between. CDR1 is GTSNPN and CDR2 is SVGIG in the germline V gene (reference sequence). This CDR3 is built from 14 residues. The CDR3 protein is CAWKRDTYTGELFF. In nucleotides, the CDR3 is TGTGCCTGGAAGAGGGACACGTACACCGGGGAGCTGTTTTTT. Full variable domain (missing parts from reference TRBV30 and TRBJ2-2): SQTIHQWPATLVQPVGSPLSLECTVEGTSNPNLYWYRQAAGRGLQLLFYSVGIGQISSEVPQNLSASRPQDRQFILSSKKLLLSDSGFYLCAWKRDTYTGELFFGEGSRLTVL.

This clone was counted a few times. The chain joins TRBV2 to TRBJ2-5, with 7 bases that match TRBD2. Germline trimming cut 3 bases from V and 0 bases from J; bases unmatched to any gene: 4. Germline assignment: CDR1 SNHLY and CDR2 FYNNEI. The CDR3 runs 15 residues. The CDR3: CASSDAAGNQETQYF. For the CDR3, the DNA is TGTGCCAGCAGTGATGCAGCGGGGAACCAAGAGACCCAGTACTTC.

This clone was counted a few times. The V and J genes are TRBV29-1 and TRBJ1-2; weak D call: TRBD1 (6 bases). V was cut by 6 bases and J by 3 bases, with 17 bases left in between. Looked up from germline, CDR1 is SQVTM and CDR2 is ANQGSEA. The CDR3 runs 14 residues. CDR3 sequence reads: CSVKQGTSDYGYTF. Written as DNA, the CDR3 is TGCAGCGTCAAACAGGGAACCTCCGACTATGGCTACACCTTC.

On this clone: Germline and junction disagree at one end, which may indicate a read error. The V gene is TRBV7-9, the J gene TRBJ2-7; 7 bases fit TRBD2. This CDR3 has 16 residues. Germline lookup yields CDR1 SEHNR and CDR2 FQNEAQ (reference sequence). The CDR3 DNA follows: TGTGCCAGCAGTTTAGCTAGCGGACAAAGCTCCTACGAGCAGTACTTC. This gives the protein CASSLASGQSSYEQYF.